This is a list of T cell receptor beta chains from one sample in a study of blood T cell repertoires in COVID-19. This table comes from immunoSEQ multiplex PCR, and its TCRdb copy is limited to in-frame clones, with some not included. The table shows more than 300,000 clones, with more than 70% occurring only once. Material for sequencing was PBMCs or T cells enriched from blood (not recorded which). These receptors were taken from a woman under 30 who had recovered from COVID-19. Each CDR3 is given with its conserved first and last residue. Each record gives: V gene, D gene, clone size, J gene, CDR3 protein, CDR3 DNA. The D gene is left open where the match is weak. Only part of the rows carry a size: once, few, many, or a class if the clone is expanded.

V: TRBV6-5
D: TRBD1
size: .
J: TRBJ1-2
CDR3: CASSPDRVPLRGYTF
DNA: TGTGCCAGCAGCCCAGACAGGGTTCCCCTCCGAGGCTACACCTTC

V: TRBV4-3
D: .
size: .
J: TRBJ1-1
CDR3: CASSQDPGRVTEAFF
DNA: TGCGCCAGCAGCCAAGACCCCGGCAGGGTCACTGAAGCTTTCTTT

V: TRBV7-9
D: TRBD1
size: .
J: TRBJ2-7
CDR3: CASSRADRDRGEQYF
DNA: TGTGCCAGCAGCCGGGCAGACAGGGACCGGGGCGAGCAGTACTTC

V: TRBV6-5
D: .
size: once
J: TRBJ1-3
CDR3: CASSYSLAAGNTIYF
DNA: TGTGCCAGCAGTTACTCCCTAGCAGCTGGAAACACCATATATTTT

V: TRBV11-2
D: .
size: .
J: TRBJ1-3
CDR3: CASSQIRGSGNTIYF
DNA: TGTGCCAGCAGCCAGATACGGGGCTCTGGAAACACCATATATTTT

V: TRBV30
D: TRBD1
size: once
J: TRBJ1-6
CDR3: CAWSAWGQGVSLGAYNSPLHF
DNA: TGTGCCTGGAGTGCGTGGGGACAGGGGGTCTCATTAGGCGCCTATAATTCACCCCTCCACTTT

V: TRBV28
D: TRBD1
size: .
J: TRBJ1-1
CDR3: CASSPPDREHTEAFF
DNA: TGTGCCAGCAGTCCCCCGGACAGGGAGCACACTGAAGCTTTCTTT

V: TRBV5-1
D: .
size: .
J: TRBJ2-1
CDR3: CATTDRAKSSYNEQFF
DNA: TGCGCCACCACAGACAGAGCTAAGTCCTCCTACAATGAGCAGTTCTTC

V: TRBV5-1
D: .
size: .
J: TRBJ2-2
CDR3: CASSLYSGTSGTGELFF
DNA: TGCGCCAGCTCACTTTACTCGGGGACATCAGGCACCGGGGAGCTGTTTTTT

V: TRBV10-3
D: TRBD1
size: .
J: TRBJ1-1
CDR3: CATRTRDRDANTEAFF
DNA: TGTGCCACCCGAACCCGGGACAGGGATGCGAACACTGAAGCTTTCTTT

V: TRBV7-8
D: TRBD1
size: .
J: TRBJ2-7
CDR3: CASSTQTGGSYEQYF
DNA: TGTGCCAGCAGCACACAAACAGGGGGCTCCTACGAGCAGTACTTC

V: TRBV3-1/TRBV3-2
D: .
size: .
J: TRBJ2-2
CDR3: CASSPPRGNTGELFF
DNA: TGTGCCAGCAGCCCGCCTAGAGGAAACACCGGGGAGCTGTTTTTT

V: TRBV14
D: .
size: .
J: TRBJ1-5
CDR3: CASSQGFNQPQHF
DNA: TGTGCCAGCAGCCAGGGCTTTAATCAGCCCCAGCATTTT

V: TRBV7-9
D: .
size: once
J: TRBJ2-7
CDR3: CASSSPAYEQYF
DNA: TGTGCCAGCAGCTCCCCCGCCTACGAGCAGTACTTC

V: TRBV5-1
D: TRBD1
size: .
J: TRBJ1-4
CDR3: CASRLTGEDNEKLFF
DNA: TGCGCCAGCAGGCTTACAGGGGAGGATAATGAAAAACTGTTTTTT

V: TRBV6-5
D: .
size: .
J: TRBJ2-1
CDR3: CASSYRGAGDEQFF
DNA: TGTGCCAGCAGTTACCGGGGGGCCGGAGATGAGCAGTTCTTC

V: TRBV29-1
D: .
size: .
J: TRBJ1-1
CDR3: CSVVPGLNTEAFF
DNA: TGCAGCGTAGTTCCAGGGTTAAACACTGAAGCTTTCTTT

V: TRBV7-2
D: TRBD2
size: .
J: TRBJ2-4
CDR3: CASSPLSGGVHIQYF
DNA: TGTGCCAGCAGCCCACTAAGCGGGGGGGTGCACATTCAGTACTTC

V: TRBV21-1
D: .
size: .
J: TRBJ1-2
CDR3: CASSKERQGVGYGYTF
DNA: TGTGCCAGCAGCAAAGAACGGCAGGGGGTTGGCTATGGCTACACCTTC

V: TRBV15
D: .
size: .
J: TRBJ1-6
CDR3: CATSRNRVDNSPLHF
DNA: TGTGCCACCAGCAGGAACAGGGTGGATAATTCACCCCTCCACTTT

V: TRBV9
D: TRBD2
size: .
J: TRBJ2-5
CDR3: CASSSSGGARETQYF
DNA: TGTGCCAGCAGTAGTAGCGGGGGGGCCCGAGAGACCCAGTACTTC

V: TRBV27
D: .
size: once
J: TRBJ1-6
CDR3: CASSPFPGGGGSPLHF
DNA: TGTGCCAGCAGCCCATTCCCGGGGGGTGGGGGTTCACCCCTCCACTTT

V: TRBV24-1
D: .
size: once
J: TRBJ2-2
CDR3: CATNGVPSTGELFF
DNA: TGTGCCACCAACGGGGTGCCGAGCACCGGGGAGCTGTTTTTT

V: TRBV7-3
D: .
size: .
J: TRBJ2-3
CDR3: CASSLQGYTDTQYF
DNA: TGTGCCAGCAGCTTACAGGGGTACACAGATACGCAGTATTTT

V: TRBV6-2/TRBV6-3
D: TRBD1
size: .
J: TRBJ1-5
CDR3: CASSLPKTGGGQPQHF
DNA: TGTGCCAGCAGCTTACCAAAGACAGGGGGTGGGCAGCCCCAGCATTTT

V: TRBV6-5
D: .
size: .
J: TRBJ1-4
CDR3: CASSYGQGDEKLFF
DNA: TGTGCCAGCAGTTACGGGCAGGGTGATGAAAAACTGTTTTTT

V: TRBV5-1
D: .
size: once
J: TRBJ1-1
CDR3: CASSSQGLNEAFF
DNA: TGCGCCAGCAGCTCACAGGGATTGAATGAAGCTTTCTTT

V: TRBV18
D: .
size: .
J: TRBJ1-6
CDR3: CASSQSKHSPLHF
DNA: TGTGCCAGCTCACAATCGAAGCATTCACCCCTCCACTTT

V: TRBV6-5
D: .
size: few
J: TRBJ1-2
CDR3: CASSYSRGSYGYTF
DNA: TGTGCCAGCAGTTACAGCAGGGGTTCCTATGGCTACACCTTC

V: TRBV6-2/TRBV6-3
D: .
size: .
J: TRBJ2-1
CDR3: CASSSLGGNEQFF
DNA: TGTGCCAGCAGTAGTCTAGGAGGCAATGAGCAGTTCTTC

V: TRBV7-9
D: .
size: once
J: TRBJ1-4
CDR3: CASSSRSSQPNEKLFF
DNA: TGTGCCAGCAGCTCTCGGTCCTCACAGCCTAATGAAAAACTGTTTTTT

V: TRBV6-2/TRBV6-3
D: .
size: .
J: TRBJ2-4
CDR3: CASSYLGGQYF
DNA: TGTGCCAGCAGTTATTTAGGCGGGCAGTACTTC

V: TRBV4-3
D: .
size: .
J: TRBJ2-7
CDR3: CASSQSRRVRAYEQYF
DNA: TGCGCCAGCAGCCAAAGCCGGCGGGTAAGGGCCTACGAGCAGTACTTC

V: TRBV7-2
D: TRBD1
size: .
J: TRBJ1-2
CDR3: CASSLASTGDYGYTF
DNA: TGTGCCAGCAGCTTAGCGTCGACAGGGGACTATGGCTACACCTTC

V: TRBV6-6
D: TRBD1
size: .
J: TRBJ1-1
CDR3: CASSYSAGGKTEAFF
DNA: TGTGCCAGCAGTTACTCGGCAGGGGGAAAAACTGAAGCTTTCTTT

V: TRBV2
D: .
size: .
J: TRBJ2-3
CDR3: CASSEARSTGRTDTQYF
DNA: TGTGCCAGCAGTGAGGCTCGTAGCACAGGGCGCACAGATACGCAGTATTTT

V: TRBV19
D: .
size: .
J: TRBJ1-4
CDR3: CASTIADTRKEKLFF
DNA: TGTGCCAGTACCATAGCCGATACACGTAAGGAAAAACTGTTTTTT

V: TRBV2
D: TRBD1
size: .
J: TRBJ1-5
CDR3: CASKTGAQPQHF
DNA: TGTGCCAGCAAAACAGGGGCACAGCCCCAGCATTTT

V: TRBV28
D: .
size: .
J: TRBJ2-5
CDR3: CASGYGGGRETQYF
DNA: TGTGCCAGCGGCTATGGGGGGGGCAGGGAGACCCAGTACTTC

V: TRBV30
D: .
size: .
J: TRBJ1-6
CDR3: CAWRTMGGYSPLHF
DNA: TGTGCCTGGAGAACAATGGGGGGTTATTCACCCCTCCACTTT